A single sample gave rise to the 26 T cell receptor beta chains below, sequenced in a study of post-analysis software for immune sequencing data. These TCRs are of unknown antigen specificity. Included in the TCR beta cDNA libraries were unique molecular identifiers. Each CDR3 protein gets one entry after TCRdb re-called the PCR reads with MiXCR. The sample has about 430,000 distinct CDR3 sequences, approximately 38% seen once; the top ten hold around 8%. Study-level points and caveats: TRBV5-6, TRBV5-1 and TRBV20-1 were among four or five TRBV segments more frequent in patients than controls.

Material: blood. The receptor source for this set is a girl aged 2-10 years with multiple sclerosis.

The rearrangement uses TRBV29-1 and TRBJ2-1, with 12 bases that match TRBD2. Germline CDR1 is SQVTM and CDR2 is ANQGSEA. Germline trimming cut 5 bases from V and 5 bases from J; bases unmatched to any gene: 13. The CDR3 sequence is 17 residues long. Here the CDR3 reads CSVRAGASGGANNEQFF. The CDR3 DNA sequence: TGCAGCGTTCGGGCCGGGGCTAGCGGGGGGGCCAACAATGAGCAGTTCTTC.

The chain recombines TRBV7-2 with TRBJ2-7; D is uncertain. Gene TRBJ2-5 matches the end of the DNA better, so the J call may be wrong. The CDR3 consists of 11 residues. Looked up from germline, CDR1 is SGHTA and CDR2 is FQGNSA. The CDR3 loop reads CASSFWETQYF. The DNA for the CDR3 is TGTGCCAGCAGCTTTTGGGAGACCCAGTACTTC.

The chain employs TRBV7-9 and TRBJ2-1; 10 nucleotides match TRBD2. Germline assignment: CDR1 SEHNR and CDR2 FQNEAQ (reference sequence). This CDR3 contains 15 residues. The V gene end was trimmed by 1 base and the J gene end by 5 bases; junction bases not matched to a gene: 2. For the CDR3, the DNA is TGTGCCAGCAGCTTAGTAGCGGGGGGTAACAATGAGCAGTTCTTC. Translated: CASSLVAGGNNEQFF.

The chain is built from TRBV29-1 and TRBJ2-7; tentative D call: TRBD1 (5 bases). Germline CDR1 SQVTM, CDR2 ANQGSEA. This CDR3 is built from 14 residues. Trimming shortened V by 1 base and J by 2 bases, and 12 bases separated the two germline ends. The CDR3: CSVEACVGAYEQYF. DNA for the CDR3: TGCAGCGTTGAAGCGTGCGTAGGGGCCTACGAGCAGTACTTC.

This clonotype was detected ten times or more. The V gene is TRBV28, the J gene TRBJ2-3; 7 nucleotides line up with TRBD1. The trim removed 2 bases at V and 0 bases at J, leaving 14 bases unmatched. This CDR3 region has 19 residues. CDR1 is MDHEN and CDR2 is SYDVKM in the germline V gene. The CDR3 DNA reads TGTGCCAGCAGTTTAAGGGCGCCTCGGACAGGTTCTAGCACAGATACGCAGTATTTT. Translating it yields CASSLRAPRTGSSTDTQYF. Combining the CDR3 with reference TRBV28 and TRBJ2-3 gives the whole variable domain DVKVTQSSRYLVKRTGEKVFLECVQDMDHENMFWYRQDPGLGLRLIYFSYDVKMKEKGDIPEGYSVSREKKERFSLILESASTNQTSMYLCASSLRAPRTGSSTDTQYFGPGTRLTVL.

There are a few counts of this clonotype. The V gene is TRBV7-9, the J gene TRBJ2-1; the D is unclear. CDR3 length: 12 amino acids. V was trimmed by 5 bases and J by 4 bases, leaving 6 bases between them. Germline V gives CDR1 SEHNR, CDR2 FQNEAQ (reference sequence). CDR3 DNA sequence: TGTGCCAGCAGCCACAAATACAATGAGCAGTTCTTC. It translates to CASSHKYNEQFF.

In regard to this clonotype: One end of the junction fails to match germline, which may point to a read error. The chain links TRBV12-3 or TRBV12-4 to TRBJ2-5; D unresolved. The J call is in doubt because the DNA end fits TRBJ2-7 better. This CDR3 is built from 16 residues. The CDR3 DNA is TGTGCCGGCAGTTTAGTTGGCACCTCCAGATACTACGAGCAGTACTTC. Amino acids: CAGSLVGTSRYYEQYF.

This rearrangement joins TRBV4-1 to TRBJ1-5, with TRBD1 as a possible D gene (6 bases). Trimming pared 1 base from V and 7 bases from J, leaving 11 bases between. This CDR3 comprises 14 residues. Germline values: CDR1 MGHRA, CDR2 YSYEKL. The CDR3 region has the DNA TGCGCCAGCAGCCAAGCTACAGGGAGGCAGCCCCAGCATTTT. Amino acids: CASSQATGRQPQHF.

A few counts support this clonotype. The chain has TRBV7-9 and TRBJ2-1; D uncertain. The CDR3 sequence is 14 residues long. Between the trimmed V and J ends, which lost 6 bases and 10 bases, there was a span of 19 bases. Germline V lookup: CDR1 SEHNR, CDR2 FQNEAQ (reference sequence). CDR3 nucleotide sequence: TGTGCCAGCAGGCTAGGCGGCGATTTTGGAGAGCAGTTCTTC. Residues: CASRLGGDFGEQFF.

The V call is TRBV5-1, the J call TRBJ2-3; TRBD2 matches 12 bases. J gave up 2 bases and V 4 bases, and 8 bases lay outside the gene matches. Per germline, CDR1 SGHRS and CDR2 YFSETQ. This CDR3 spans 17 amino acids. CDR3 DNA: TGCGCCAGCAGCACCGGGACTAGCGGGTTGAACACAGATACGCAGTATTTT. Encoded protein: CASSTGTSGLNTDTQYF.

This clonotype was detected only a few times. The chain carries TRBV15 and TRBJ1-4; unclear D gene. Germline CDR1 and CDR2: LNHNV and YYDKDF (reference sequence). V lost 0 bases to trimming and J lost 4 bases, with 12 bases between them. The CDR3 is made up of 16 amino acids. The CDR3 loop reads CATSRDQNAFNEKLFF. Here the CDR3 DNA reads TGTGCCACCAGCAGAGATCAAAACGCGTTTAATGAAAAACTGTTTTTT.

With regard to this clonotype: One end of the junction is discordant with germline, which a read error may explain. The chain's CDR3 is CASSFSGPYEQYF. CDR3 coding DNA: TGTGCCAGCAGCTTTTCAGGACCCTACGAGCAGTACTTC. V usage is TRBV5-1 and J usage is TRBJ2-7; no clear D. This CDR3 comprises 13 residues. Germline assignment: CDR1 SGHRS and CDR2 YFSETQ. Supplemented by reference TRBV5-1 and TRBJ2-7, the full variable domain reads KAGVTQTPRYLIKTRGQQVTLSCSPISGHRSVSWYQQTPGQGLQFLFEYFSETQRNKGNFPGRFSGRQFSNSRSEMNVSTLELGDSALYLCASSFSGPYEQYFGPGTRLTVT.

The chain recombines TRBV20-1 with TRBJ1-2, with 10 bases lining up with TRBD1. With 4 bases clipped from V and 8 bases from J, the junction kept 7 bases outside the gene matches. CDR1 and CDR2 from the germline V gene are DFQATT and SNEGSKA (reference sequence). The CDR3 is made up of 13 amino acids. The CDR3 loop reads CSATGTGDRGYTF. The DNA of the CDR3 is TGCAGTGCTACCGGGACAGGGGATCGCGGCTACACCTTC.

The V and J genes are TRBV29-1 and TRBJ1-1; D possibly corresponds to TRBD1 (5 bases). Trimming cost V 8 bases and J 1 base, with 14 bases left between them. This CDR3 has 13 residues. CDR1 and CDR2 from the germline V gene are SQVTM and ANQGSEA. Here the CDR3 DNA reads TGCAGCATCCTACGAGGGGAGAACACTGAAGCTTTCTTT. The encoded protein is CSILRGENTEAFF.

This chain uses TRBV28 with TRBJ2-4; TRBD1 agrees at 7 bases. There are 12 residues in the CDR3. Germline V gene sequence: CDR1 MDHEN, CDR2 SYDVKM. V was clipped by 6 bases and J by 13 bases; unmatched bases: 9. The CDR3 bases are TGTGCCAGCAGAACAGGGGAGAGGGAGCAGTACTTC. Amino acid sequence: CASRTGEREQYF.

This clonotype was detected a few times. The chain joins TRBV6-5 to TRBJ2-3; D remains unclear. CDR1 MNHEY and CDR2 SVGAGI come from the germline V gene. The CDR3 contains 13 residues. V lost 5 bases and J lost 6, with 12 bases in between. CDR3 amino acids: CASSPLGPDTQYF. Written as DNA, the CDR3 is TGTGCCAGCAGTCCTCTCGGTCCCGATACGCAGTATTTT.

The table lists this clonotype with a few counts. The rearrangement links TRBV7-2 to TRBJ2-3; TRBD1 might be the D (6 bases). Trimming took 5 bases from V and 2 from J, leaving 14 bases between them. This CDR3 comprises 15 residues. Germline CDR1 SGHTA, CDR2 FQGNSA. DNA of the CDR3: TGTGCCAGCAGCATAACAGGGCTATTCACAGATACGCAGTATTTT. This encodes CASSITGLFTDTQYF.

Only a few counts were recorded for this clonotype. Written as DNA, the CDR3 is TGCAGTGCTACTTGGACAGGGGGCGAAGATACGCAGTATTTT. It encodes CSATWTGGEDTQYF. The rearrangement links TRBV20-1 to TRBJ2-3; 11 bases fit TRBD1. Germline V CDR1 and CDR2: DFQATT, SNEGSKA (reference sequence). This CDR3 is built from 14 residues. The trim removed 4 bases at V and 5 bases at J, leaving 5 bases unmatched.

The chain uses TRBV2 and TRBJ2-5, with unresolved D. The tail of the sequence fits TRBJ2-4 better, so the J call may be wrong. This CDR3 comprises 15 residues. The germline V gene encodes CDR1 SNHLY and CDR2 FYNNEI. The CDR3 protein is CASSEALATRIIQYF. The CDR3 nucleotides read TGTGCCAGCAGTGAAGCGCTTGCCACACGGATCATTCAGTACTTC.

The V gene is TRBV20-1, the J gene TRBJ2-7, with 8 bases matching TRBD1. Germline loops: CDR1 DFQATT, CDR2 SNEGSKA (reference sequence). The CDR3 totals 14 residues. Germline trimming cut 6 bases from V and 3 bases from J; bases unmatched to any gene: 10. The CDR3 bases are TGCAGTGCAGCCCTTACGACAGGGGTCTACGAGCAGTACTTC. Its protein is CSAALTTGVYEQYF.

This chain uses TRBV20-1 with TRBJ1-2; TRBD1 matches 12 bases. Germline trimming cut 1 base from V and 4 bases from J; bases unmatched to any gene: 4. The CDR3 extends over 15 amino acids. Germline V gene sequence: CDR1 DFQATT, CDR2 SNEGSKA (reference sequence). CDR3 sequence (DNA): TGCAGTGCTAGAGGGGACAGGGGGCATACCTATGGCTACACCTTC. This sequence encodes CSARGDRGHTYGYTF.

A few counts support this clonotype. The rearrangement joins TRBV28 to TRBJ2-7, with 10 bases matching TRBD1. V dropped 8 bases and J dropped 3; count of bases not matched to a gene: 4. From germline, CDR1 is MDHEN and CDR2 SYDVKM. The length of the CDR3 is 13 residues. Here the CDR3 DNA reads TGTGCCAGCCGGGACAGGGGAAACTACGAGCAGTACTTC. This encodes CASRDRGNYEQYF. The full variable domain, with the rest looked up from reference TRBV28 and TRBJ2-7, is DVKVTQSSRYLVKRTGEKVFLECVQDMDHENMFWYRQDPGLGLRLIYFSYDVKMKEKGDIPEGYSVSREKKERFSLILESASTNQTSMYLCASRDRGNYEQYFGPGTRLTVT.

This clonotype was counted a few times. This sequence joins TRBV20-1 and TRBJ2-7; D not certain. This CDR3 comprises 13 residues. CDR1 and CDR2 (germline): DFQATT, SNEGSKA (reference sequence). Trimming stripped 3 bases from V and 3 bases from J, with 12 bases between. The CDR3 DNA follows: TGCAGTGCTAGGAAGAACCCAGGCTACGAGCAGTACTTC. Protein product: CSARKNPGYEQYF.

The genes are TRBV6-1 and TRBJ1-2; D not resolved. Germline V gene data show CDR1 as MNHNS and CDR2 as SASEGT. Trimming took off 6 bases at V and 6 bases at J, with 29 bases between the two ends. CDR3 length: 18 residues. In DNA, the CDR3 is TGTGCCAGCAGCCGACTACTCGCGTCCTCCCCGCCGAAAAATGGCTACACCTTC. It encodes CASSRLLASSPPKNGYTF.

This clonotype came up a few times. The chain combines TRBV20-1 with TRBJ2-4, with 9 bases lining up with TRBD1. This CDR3 contains 14 residues. Looked up from germline, CDR1 is DFQATT and CDR2 is SNEGSKA (reference sequence). V shed 0 bases and J 15 bases; nucleotides not matched to a gene: 12. CDR3 nucleotide sequence: TGCAGTGCTAGAGAACCGGGACAGGGTTACGAGCGGTACTTC. Its translation: CSAREPGQGYERYF.

V gene TRBV5-1 combines with J gene TRBJ2-4, with 9 positions matching TRBD1. CDR3 length equals 12 residues. Unmatched junction bases numbered 8, after V lost 7 bases and J lost 12 bases. Germline V gene lookup returns CDR1 SGHRS and CDR2 YFSETQ. In DNA, the CDR3 is TGCGCCAGCGGCTCCGGGACAGGGTATCAGTACTTC. Protein: CASGSGTGYQYF.